Listed here are 9 T cell receptor beta chains from one sample, sequenced in a study of glioma-infiltrating T cells. Using RNA template, CDR3s of TCR alpha and beta were amplified with iRepertoire arm-PCR. Each CDR3 protein gets one entry after TCRdb re-called the multiplex PCR reads with MiXCR. The sample holds about 93,000 distinct CDR3 sequences, 40% seen once. The material sequenced was glioma tissue, nonneoplastic brain tissue, or PBMCs (not recorded which). These receptors were obtained from a human donor with low-grade glioma or glioblastoma, undergoing nonglioma brain surgery, or in good health (not recorded which).

Notes on this clonotype: This clone may be a read error of a much larger clone one base away. This chain's CDR3 is CASSRGIAKTQYF. The CDR3 bases are TGTGCCAGCAGCCGCGGGATAGCCAAGACCCAGTACTTC. V and J are TRBV13 and TRBJ2-5, with D possibly TRBD2 on 6 matching bases. The CDR3 is 13 residues long. Germline-derived CDR1 and CDR2 are PRHDT and FYEKMQ (reference sequence). Trimming took 5 bases from V and 6 from J, leaving 13 bases between them.

Many counts were recorded for this clonotype. This chain links TRBV7-2 with TRBJ1-2, with TRBD1 as a possible D gene (5 bases). CDR3 size: 14 residues. In germline, CDR1 is SGHTA, CDR2 FQGNSA. V gave up 1 base and J gave up 4 bases, with 10 bases separating them. CDR3 sequence (DNA): TGTGCCAGCAGCTTAGGTGTAGGGGTCTATGGCTACACCTTC. This translates into CASSLGVGVYGYTF.

V gene TRBV28 combines with J gene TRBJ2-7; the D is unclear. Trimming left V 7 bases short and J 5 bases short, with 18 bases between. The CDR3 has 14 amino acids. Germline V gene lookup returns CDR1 MDHEN and CDR2 SYDVKM. CDR3 bases: TGTGCCAGCATCCCCCGGGTCATAACCCACGAGCAGTACTTC. Residues: CASIPRVITHEQYF.

A word on this clonotype: This clone may be a read error of a much larger clone one base away. The CDR3 region is CASSPPADKQYF. CDR3 sequence (DNA): TGTGCCAGCAGCCCCCCGGCAGATAAGCAGTATTTT. This sequence joins TRBV2 and TRBJ2-3, with unresolved D. The CDR3 totals 12 residues. Germline V CDR1 and CDR2: SNHLY, FYNNEI. Full variable domain (rest looked up from reference TRBV2 and TRBJ2-3): EPEVTQTPSHQVTQMGQEVILRCVPISNHLYFYWYRQILGQKVEFLVSFYNNEISEKSEIFDDQFSVERPDGSNFTLKIRSTKLEDSAMYFCASSPPADKQYFGPGTRLTVL.

This clonotype has at least ten counts. The chain couples TRBV2 to TRBJ1-4; the match to TRBD1 covers 7 bases. Germline CDR1 reads SNHLY; CDR2 reads FYNNEI. V was clipped by 4 bases and J by 8 bases; unmatched bases: 7. This CDR3 is built from 14 residues. The CDR3 loop reads CASSARQGSEKLFF. As DNA, the CDR3 is TGTGCCAGCAGTGCTAGACAGGGCAGCGAAAAACTGTTTTTT.

V is TRBV6-2 or TRBV6-3 and J is TRBJ2-1; D is tentatively TRBD1 or TRBD2 (5 bases each). CDR3 size: 11 residues. V lost 2 bases, J lost 10 bases, and 6 bases lay in between. Germline CDR1 is MNHEY and CDR2 is SVGEGT. The CDR3 reads CASSYGGEQFF. The DNA for the CDR3 is TGTGCCAGCAGTTACGGGGGAGAGCAGTTCTTC.

On this clonotype itself: Being one base from a much bigger clone, this may be a read error. The chain links TRBV3-1 to TRBJ2-7; 10 nucleotides align to TRBD1. The CDR3 covers 15 residues. Germline loops: CDR1 LGHDT, CDR2 YNNKEL (reference sequence). CDR3 in DNA: TGTGTCAGCAGCCGGGGAGGGACAGGGGACTACGAGCAGTACTTC. Encoded protein: CVSSRGGTGDYEQYF.

This clonotype was recorded at least ten times. This chain links TRBV24-1 with TRBJ2-2; D is possibly TRBD2 (5 bases). V lost 6 bases and J lost 2, with 15 bases in between. The CDR3 totals 16 residues. Germline V gene lookup returns CDR1 KGHDR and CDR2 SFDVKD. Here the CDR3 reads CATSYGGPANTGELFF. The DNA for the CDR3 is TGTGCCACCAGTTACGGAGGACCAGCAAACACCGGGGAGCTGTTTTTT.

In its sample, this clonotype was seen many times. The chain carries TRBV5-4 and TRBJ2-2; no firm D call. The CDR3 is 12 amino acids. In germline, CDR1 is SGHNT, CDR2 YYREEE (reference sequence). Trimming took 4 bases from V and 1 from J, leaving 2 bases between them. The CDR3 DNA follows: TGTGCCAGCAGCCGGAACACCGGGGAGCTGTTTTTT. It translates to CASSRNTGELFF.